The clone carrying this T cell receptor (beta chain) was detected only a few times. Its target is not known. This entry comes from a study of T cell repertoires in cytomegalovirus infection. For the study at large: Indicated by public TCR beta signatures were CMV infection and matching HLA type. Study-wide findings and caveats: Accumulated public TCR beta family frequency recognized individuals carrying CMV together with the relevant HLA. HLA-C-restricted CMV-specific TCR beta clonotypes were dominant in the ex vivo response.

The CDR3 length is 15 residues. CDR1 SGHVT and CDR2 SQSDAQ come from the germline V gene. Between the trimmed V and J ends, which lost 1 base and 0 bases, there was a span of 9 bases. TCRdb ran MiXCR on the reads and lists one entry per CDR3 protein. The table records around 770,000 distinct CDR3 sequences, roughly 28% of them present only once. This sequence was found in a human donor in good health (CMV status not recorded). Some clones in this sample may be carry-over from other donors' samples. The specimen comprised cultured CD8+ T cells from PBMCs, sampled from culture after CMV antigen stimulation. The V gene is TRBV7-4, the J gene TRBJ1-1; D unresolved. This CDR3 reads CASSLDSGMNTEAFF. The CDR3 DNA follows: TGTGCCAGCAGCTTAGATTCTGGGATGAACACTGAAGCTTTCTTT.